The 19 T cell receptor beta chains presented below share a single source sample, sequenced in a study of OX40 agonist ivuxolimab in advanced cancers. Some clones are missing from TCRdb's copy, which holds only in-frame ones; the method was immunoSEQ multiplex PCR. The table shows 30,000 to 40,000 clones, with roughly four fifths occurring only once. Sequenced here: CD4+ or CD8+ T cells sorted from blood, sampled in a trial of the OX40 agonist ivuxolimab. These receptors all stem from an adult with an advanced solid tumor such as melanoma, head and neck, liver or kidney cancer.

V is TRBV2 and J is TRBJ1-4; 8 nucleotides agree with TRBD1. The CDR3 covers 16 residues. Trimming removed 6 bases from V and 1 base from J; junction bases left unmatched: 7. The germline V gene has CDR1 SNHLY and CDR2 FYNNEI. Written as DNA, the CDR3 is TGTGCCAGCAGGGAGGACAGGGATGAAACTAATGAAAAACTGTTTTTT. Protein sequence: CASREDRDETNEKLFF.

The V and J genes are TRBV7-9 and TRBJ2-7; TRBD1 might be the D (5 bases). V lost 9 bases and J lost 4, with 16 bases in between. The CDR3 consists of 13 residues. Germline-derived CDR1 and CDR2 are SEHNR and FQNEAQ (reference sequence). CDR3 sequence reads: CASLYRSGYEQYF. The CDR3 DNA follows: TGTGCCAGTCTATACAGGTCCGGTTACGAGCAGTACTTC.

The chain is built from TRBV19 and TRBJ2-1, with a weak D call TRBD2 (6 bases). The V end was cut by 5 bases, the J end by 1 base, with 12 bases between. Germline V gene sequence: CDR1 LNHDA, CDR2 SQIVND (reference sequence). The CDR3 totals 15 residues. For the CDR3, the DNA is TGTGCCAGTAGTTCCCGGGAGAAGTCCTACAATGAGCAGTTCTTC. Protein sequence: CASSSREKSYNEQFF.

The chain couples TRBV27 to TRBJ2-3; TRBD2 might be the D (5 bases). Trimming removed 0 bases at V and 4 bases at J, with 11 bases between. The CDR3 totals 15 residues. Per germline, CDR1 MNHEY and CDR2 SMNVEV (reference sequence). The CDR3 DNA sequence: TGTGCCAGCAGTTTATCCCCACCGAGGGCAGATACGCAGTATTTT. This translates into CASSLSPPRADTQYF.

Only a few counts were recorded for this clone. V gene TRBV28 combines with J gene TRBJ2-3; 7 nucleotides match TRBD1. Germline V gene sequence: CDR1 MDHEN, CDR2 SYDVKM. This CDR3 has 18 residues. Losses at the gene ends were 0 bases for V and 4 bases for J; bases not matched to a gene: 13. CDR3: CASSLWWDGDSFPDTQYF. CDR3 sequence (DNA): TGTGCCAGCAGTTTATGGTGGGATGGGGACAGCTTCCCAGATACGCAGTATTTT.

The chain is built from TRBV9 and TRBJ2-3, with 9 bases fitting TRBD1. The CDR3 extends over 16 amino acids. V gave up 3 bases and J gave up 0 bases; unmatched junction bases: 5. Per the germline V gene, CDR1 is SGDLS and CDR2 is YYNGEE. The CDR3 DNA is TGTGCCAGCAGCGGGGACAGGGACTCTAGCACAGATACGCAGTATTTT. Translation: CASSGDRDSSTDTQYF.

In this sample, this clone turned up a few times. The chain joins TRBV27 to TRBJ2-7; tentative D call: TRBD2 (5 bases). V was pared by 3 bases and J by 6 bases, with 15 bases between. Germline CDR1 reads MNHEY; CDR2 reads SMNVEV (reference sequence). CDR3 length: 14 residues. CDR3 in DNA: TGTGCCAGCAGTTTTTCGAGGGCTTCGAGCGAGCAGTACTTC. Its translation: CASSFSRASSEQYF.

CDR3 loop: CASSLRGQKGVHEQFF. The CDR3 DNA follows: TGTGCCAGCAGCTTACGGGGCCAGAAGGGAGTCCATGAGCAGTTCTTC. The V gene is TRBV7-9, the J gene TRBJ2-1; either TRBD1 or TRBD2 may fit D (5 bases each). The length of the CDR3 is 16 residues. V dropped 2 bases and J dropped 8 bases, with 19 bases sitting between them. CDR1 and CDR2 from the germline V gene are SEHNR and FQNEAQ (reference sequence).

The chain joins TRBV4-3 to TRBJ2-7; D gene uncertain. Germline lookup yields CDR1 LGHNA and CDR2 YSLEER. There are 16 residues in the CDR3. V gave up 1 base and J gave up 2 bases, with 15 bases separating them. The CDR3 DNA follows: TGCGCCAGCAGCCAAGGTGGATCTAGTAAACCCTACGAGCAGTACTTC. This translates into CASSQGGSSKPYEQYF.

The chain combines TRBV19 with TRBJ1-3; 8 nucleotides agree with TRBD1. V shed 11 bases, J shed 0 bases, and the junction held 6 bases outside the gene matches. This CDR3 has 14 amino acids. Germline CDR1 and CDR2: LNHDA and SQIVND (reference sequence). In nucleotides, the CDR3 is TGTGCCGCAGGGGGCGGGAGCTCTGGAAACACCATATATTTT. Translation: CAAGGGSSGNTIYF.

The CDR3, as DNA: TGTGCCAGCAGGGACCTAGGTACGGGCACCGGGGAGCTGTTTTTT. Encoded protein: CASRDLGTGTGELFF. V gene TRBV28 combines with J gene TRBJ2-2; D call uncertain. Between the trimmed V and J ends, which lost 6 bases and 4 bases, there was a span of 15 bases. The CDR3 contains 15 residues. The germline V gene has CDR1 MDHEN and CDR2 SYDVKM.

This chain connects TRBV28 to TRBJ2-2, with TRBD1 matching 7 bases. The CDR3 has 15 residues. Germline trimming cut 6 bases from V and 1 base from J; bases unmatched to any gene: 5. CDR1 MDHEN and CDR2 SYDVKM come from the germline V gene. The CDR3 is CASSEWDRNTGELFF. The CDR3 coding sequence is TGTGCCAGCAGCGAATGGGACAGGAACACCGGGGAGCTGTTTTTT.

The chain uses TRBV6-5 and TRBJ2-1; D unresolved. V dropped 5 bases and J dropped 7 bases, with 9 bases sitting between them. The CDR3 has 12 residues. Germline V CDR1 and CDR2: MNHEY, SVGAGI. The CDR3 protein is CASSLGPNEQFF. As DNA, the CDR3 is TGTGCCAGCAGTCTCGGGCCTAATGAGCAGTTCTTC.

The CDR3 protein is CASSQDSLAGVGNTGELFF. CDR3 DNA: TGTGCCAGCAGCCAAGATTCCCTAGCGGGAGTAGGTAACACCGGGGAGCTGTTTTTT. This chain links TRBV4-2 with TRBJ2-2; 10 bases agree with TRBD2. V was pared by 0 bases and J by 2 bases, with 9 bases of the junction left unmatched. Germline assignment: CDR1 LGHNA and CDR2 YNFKEQ. This CDR3 is 19 amino acids long.

The chain uses TRBV11-2 and TRBJ2-1; TRBD2 matches at 13 bases. The germline gives CDR1 SGHAT, CDR2 FQNNGV. V trimming: 3 bases; J trimming: 5 bases; junction bases outside the gene matches: 7. The CDR3 totals 17 residues. CDR3 nucleotides: TGTGCCAGCAGCTTGGCCCGACTAGCGGGGGGCCACAATGAGCAGTTCTTC. This sequence encodes CASSLARLAGGHNEQFF. Using reference TRBV11-2 and TRBJ2-1 for the parts outside the CDR3, the full variable domain is EAGVAQSPRYKIIEKRQSVAFWCNPISGHATLYWYQQILGQGPKLLIQFQNNGVVDDSQLPKDRFSAERLKGVDSTLKIQPAKLEDSAVYLCASSLARLAGGHNEQFFGPGTRLTVL.

This clone was observed once. This chain joins TRBV5-1 and TRBJ1-2; D is undetermined. Germline V CDR1 and CDR2: SGHRS, YFSETQ. The V and J ends lost 4 bases and 4 bases respectively, with 17 bases between them. CDR3 length equals 15 residues. The CDR3 DNA reads as TGCGCCAGCAGCGTACTCTCAAGTAACAGCTATGGCTACACCTTC. It translates to CASSVLSSNSYGYTF.

The chain couples TRBV14 to TRBJ2-2; D unclear. From germline, CDR1 is SGHDN and CDR2 FVKESK. The V end lost 3 bases, the J end lost 4 bases, and 12 bases lay between the germline ends. This CDR3 is 15 amino acids long. DNA for the CDR3: TGTGCCAGCAGCCAGGCGCCTCTAGGCACCGGGGAGCTGTTTTTT. It yields the protein CASSQAPLGTGELFF.

V gene TRBV9 combines with J gene TRBJ1-1, with D unclear. The length of the CDR3 is 14 residues. V lost 0 bases, J lost 7 bases, and 13 bases lay in between. From germline, CDR1 is SGDLS and CDR2 YYNGEE. CDR3 protein: CASSVEFSDGEAFF. The CDR3 DNA is TGTGCCAGCAGCGTAGAATTCTCTGATGGTGAAGCTTTCTTT.

The chain is built from TRBV27 and TRBJ1-2, with TRBD1 identical over 7 bases. From germline, CDR1 is MNHEY and CDR2 SMNVEV (reference sequence). Unmatched junction bases numbered 9, after V lost 3 bases and J lost 2 bases. CDR3 length equals 16 residues. The CDR3 loop reads CASSFKGAPVNYGYTF. The CDR3 DNA follows: TGTGCCAGCAGTTTTAAGGGGGCCCCTGTAAACTATGGCTACACCTTC.